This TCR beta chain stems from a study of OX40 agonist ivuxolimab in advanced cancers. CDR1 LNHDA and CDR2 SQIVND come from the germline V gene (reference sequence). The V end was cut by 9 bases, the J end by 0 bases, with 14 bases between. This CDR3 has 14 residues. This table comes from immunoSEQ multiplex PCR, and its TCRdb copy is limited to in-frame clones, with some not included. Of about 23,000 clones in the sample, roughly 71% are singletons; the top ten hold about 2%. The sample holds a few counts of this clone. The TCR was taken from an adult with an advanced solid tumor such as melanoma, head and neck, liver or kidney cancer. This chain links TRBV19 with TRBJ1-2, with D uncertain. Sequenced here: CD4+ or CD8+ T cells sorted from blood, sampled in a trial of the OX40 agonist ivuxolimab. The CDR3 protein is CAREAGFANYGYTF. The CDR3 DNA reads TGTGCCAGAGAAGCGGGTTTCGCTAACTATGGCTACACCTTC.